Listed below are T cell receptor beta chains from one sample, sequenced in a study of shared clonotypes between healthy human individuals. TCRdb keeps only in-frame clones here, not all; method: immunoSEQ multiplex PCR. The table lists about 2.3 million clones, around 93% of them singletons. Material: naive CD4+ T cells from PBMCs. The source of these receptors is a young man in good health. Some clones in this sample may be carry-over from other donors' samples. CDR3s leave out the opening cysteine and the closing phenylalanine or tryptophan. Each record gives: V gene, CDR3 protein.

>TRBV2
ASSEALGGRTDTQY
>TRBV18
ASSPSVTGELF
>TRBV6-1
ASSETQGRYGYT
>TRBV2
ASNDLGAGLTGELF
>TRBV30
AWTLPLDSPLH
>TRBV28
ASRTGQTNTYEQY
>TRBV6-4
ASRTTAAGTEAF
>TRBV10-3
ATSGQFSGNTIY
>TRBV7-2
ASSLGQTANTGELF
>TRBV9
ASSTRGLANYGYT
>TRBV7-2
ASSFVSPETQY
>TRBV19
ASTDRAEGYT
>TRBV5-6
ASSFRGEQF
>TRBV7-8
ASSLITGGNEKLF
>TRBV9
ASSVGGSLSEAF
>TRBV28
ASISGTLTGNTEAF
>TRBV15
ATSRPLGRKEQETQY
>TRBV6-1
ASSEAVSGTYEQY
>TRBV2
ASSRDTNTEAF
>TRBV6-1
ASSEVVGGTEAF
>TRBV28
ASSSPPLGQY
>TRBV9
ASSAHPANTGELF
>TRBV2
ASSDFGVYNEQF
>TRBV6-1
ASSEAGGGTSGTYNEQF
>TRBV5-1
ASSSLWGNYGYT
>TRBV6-5
ASRKEPQRNKQF
>TRBV7-3
ASSPTGGANTEAF
>TRBV25-1
ASSGRQGYKNIQY
>TRBV19
ASMGTSGSGELF
>TRBV18
ASSPGTSGMYEQY
>TRBV5-1
ASSFLAASGIPYEQY
>TRBV30
AWSARPDEAF
>TRBV28
ASSFGTSGVYEQY
>TRBV29-1
SVVRGDYGYT
>TRBV5-1
ASSLGFGGTNEQF
>TRBV6-1
ASSRGTNTGELF
>TRBV5-6
ASSLIRKGTDTQY
>TRBV19
ASSIGATSSYEQY
>TRBV29-1
SVAGIAGGTYEQY